Below are 27 T cell receptor beta chains sequenced from a single sample in a study of CD8 T cells in Susac syndrome. RNA was extracted with the RNeasy kit, and a quantity of about 0.45 to 1 ug was reverse transcribed using random hexamers. TCRdb re-called the immunoSEQ multiplex PCR reads through MiXCR, storing one row per CDR3 protein. Of some 300,000 distinct CDR3 sequences detected, approximately 84% appear once; the ten largest clones hold approximately 0.11%. The sequenced sample consisted of CD8+ T cells from PBMCs. All receptors derive from a human donor with multiple sclerosis.

The rearrangement joins TRBV28 to TRBJ1-5; D is ambiguous. CDR1 is MDHEN, CDR2 SYDVKM, per germline. The CDR3 is 11 amino acids. Trimming removed 3 bases from V and 14 bases from J, with 11 bases in between. The CDR3: CASSFTGPEHF. As DNA, the CDR3 is TGTGCCAGCAGTTTCACCGGTCCCGAGCATTTT.

This clonotype appeared once. The rearrangement uses TRBV11-2 and TRBJ2-7; 7 nucleotides match TRBD1. The V gene's germline CDR1 is SGHAT and CDR2 FQNNGV. The CDR3 has 15 amino acids. With V trimmed by 5 bases and J by 2 bases, 9 bases remained unmatched. CDR3 nucleotides: TGTGCCAGCAGCCCGCGGACAGGCTTCGCCTACGAGCAGTACTTC. It encodes CASSPRTGFAYEQYF.

This sequence joins TRBV9 and TRBJ1-2; D unclear. Germline CDR1 reads SGDLS; CDR2 reads YYNGEE. V lost 5 bases, J lost 12 bases, and 8 bases lay in between. The length of the CDR3 is 9 residues. Here the CDR3 DNA reads TGTGCCAGCAGAATTGGGGACACCTTC. Its translation: CASRIGDTF.

The chain recombines TRBV9 with TRBJ1-2; D gene unclear. V gave up 3 bases and J gave up 8 bases, with 17 bases separating them. The CDR3 consists of 14 residues. Germline-derived CDR1 and CDR2 are SGDLS and YYNGEE. The DNA for the CDR3 is TGTGCCAGCAGCGCCCAGCGTGGCACGTGGGGCTACACCTTC. Translated, it gives CASSAQRGTWGYTF.

The rearrangement links TRBV4-1 to TRBJ2-3; D call uncertain. CDR1 MGHRA and CDR2 YSYEKL come from the germline V gene. V lost 1 base and J lost 0, with 5 bases in between. The CDR3 length is 14 residues. The CDR3 DNA sequence: TGCGCCAGCAGCCAAGGGGCTAGCACAGATACGCAGTATTTT. Amino acids: CASSQGASTDTQYF.

This chain connects TRBV6-1 to TRBJ2-5; 11 bases line up with TRBD2. Trimming at V came to 9 bases and at J to 2 bases, leaving 17 bases not matched to a gene. The CDR3 sequence is 18 residues long. Germline V gene sequence: CDR1 MNHNS, CDR2 SASEGT. This CDR3 is CASRGGLAGGPGQETQYF. CDR3 bases: TGTGCCAGTCGAGGGGGCTTAGCGGGAGGGCCTGGGCAAGAGACCCAGTACTTC.

In this sample, this clonotype turned up a few times. The V gene is TRBV5-6, the J gene TRBJ2-7; a weak D match, TRBD1 (7 bases). This CDR3 has 16 amino acids. Germline V gene lookup returns CDR1 SGHDT and CDR2 YYEEEE. V was shortened by 0 bases and J by 2 bases, with 15 bases between the two germline ends. The DNA of the CDR3 is TGTGCCAGCAGCTTGGGACTAGGGGGCGCGGCCTACGAGCAGTACTTC. Protein product: CASSLGLGGAAYEQYF. Complete variable domain (other parts from reference TRBV5-6 and TRBJ2-7): DAGVTQSPTHLIKTRGQQVTLRCSPKSGHDTVSWYQQALGQGPQFIFQYYEEEERQRGNFPDRFSGHQFPNYSSELNVNALLLGDSALYLCASSLGLGGAAYEQYFGPGTRLTVT.

The V gene is TRBV9, the J gene TRBJ2-7; 8 bases fit TRBD1. J was trimmed by 0 bases and V by 4 bases; bases with no gene match: 6. There are 15 residues in the CDR3. The germline gives CDR1 SGDLS, CDR2 YYNGEE. The CDR3 reads CASSKTGTGSYEQYF. The CDR3 coding sequence is TGTGCCAGCAGCAAAACCGGGACAGGCTCCTACGAGCAGTACTTC.

The chain links TRBV21-1 to TRBJ2-3; the table gives TRBD1 as D, unverified against the DNA. TRBV21-1 is a pseudogene. This CDR3 has 17 residues. The CDR3 bases are TGTGCCAGCAGCATTCAGGGGGTTGTGGGAAATACAGATACGCAGTATTTT. This gives the protein CASSIQGVVGNTDTQYF.

The chain joins TRBV7-9 to TRBJ2-2; 7 nucleotides align to TRBD2. The trim removed 5 bases at V and 6 bases at J, leaving 9 bases unmatched. Germline V gene sequence: CDR1 SEHNR, CDR2 FQNEAQ (reference sequence). This CDR3 has 15 amino acids. The CDR3 spells CASSHGLEEAGELFF. For the CDR3, the DNA is TGTGCCAGCAGCCACGGACTAGAAGAGGCCGGGGAGCTGTTTTTT.

This chain links TRBV5-1 with TRBJ2-3; perhaps TRBD2 as D (5 bases). Per the germline V gene, CDR1 is SGHRS and CDR2 is YFSETQ. This CDR3 comprises 15 residues. Trimming stripped 4 bases from V and 1 base from J, with 13 bases between. The CDR3 nucleotides read TGCGCCAGCAGCGACGAGGGCGCCGGCACAGATACGCAGTATTTT. This translates into CASSDEGAGTDTQYF. Looking up the rest from reference TRBV5-1 and TRBJ2-3 gives the full variable domain: KAGVTQTPRYLIKTRGQQVTLSCSPISGHRSVSWYQQTPGQGLQFLFEYFSETQRNKGNFPGRFSGRQFSNSRSEMNVSTLELGDSALYLCASSDEGAGTDTQYFGPGTRLTVL.

V and J are TRBV5-1 and TRBJ1-1; D ambiguous. CDR1 is SGHRS, CDR2 YFSETQ, per germline. V lost 7 bases and J 7 bases, leaving 14 bases between the germline ends. This CDR3 is 12 amino acids long. The CDR3 reads CASYGIPSEAFF. The CDR3 nucleotides read TGCGCCAGCTACGGGATCCCGAGTGAAGCTTTCTTT.

The sample holds a few counts of this clonotype. The CDR3 spells CASSLLGNEQFF. Here the CDR3 DNA reads TGTGCCAGCAGTTTATTGGGGAATGAGCAGTTCTTC. J is TRBJ2-1 and V is TRBV27; no reliable D call. Germline V gene lookup returns CDR1 MNHEY and CDR2 SMNVEV (reference sequence). Deletions cut 1 base from V and 7 bases from J, with 5 bases between. The CDR3 extends over 12 amino acids.

The chain uses TRBV6-5 and TRBJ2-7, with TRBD1 identical over 9 bases. The germline V gene encodes CDR1 MNHEY and CDR2 SVGAGI. The CDR3 is made up of 16 amino acids. Trimming removed 2 bases from V and 7 bases from J; junction bases left unmatched: 12. The CDR3 loop reads CASSYPSGTGSWEQYF. For the CDR3, the DNA is TGTGCCAGCAGTTACCCCTCCGGGACAGGGTCTTGGGAGCAGTACTTC.

This clonotype has just one count. The chain is built from TRBV28 and TRBJ2-7, with D possibly called TRBD1 or TRBD2 (5 bases each). Germline CDR1 reads MDHEN; CDR2 reads SYDVKM. The CDR3 length is 14 residues. Between the trimmed V and J ends, which lost 10 bases and 0 bases, there was a span of 16 bases. The CDR3 sequence is CATWGSGPSYEQYF. The CDR3 DNA follows: TGTGCCACCTGGGGGTCGGGTCCCTCCTACGAGCAGTACTTC.

CDR3 coding DNA: TGCAGTGCTCTTACAGGGTCCACCGGGGAGCTGTTTTTT. It yields the protein CSALTGSTGELFF. V and J are TRBV20-1 and TRBJ2-2, with a possible D match to TRBD1 (6 bases). The germline V gene has CDR1 DFQATT and CDR2 SNEGSKA (reference sequence). V was clipped by 5 bases and J by 4 bases, with 11 bases between them. The CDR3 has 13 amino acids.

The CDR3, as DNA: TGTGCCAGCAGTTTTTTCCGGGCCAGCGGGACCGGCTACAATGAGCAGTTCTTC. It translates to CASSFFRASGTGYNEQFF. The chain employs TRBV27 and TRBJ2-1; TRBD2 aligns across 7 bases. J was trimmed by 3 bases and V by 3 bases; bases with no gene match: 14. The germline V gene has CDR1 MNHEY and CDR2 SMNVEV (reference sequence). The CDR3 contains 18 residues.

The V and J genes are TRBV5-1 and TRBJ2-3; D could derive from TRBD1 or TRBD2 (5 bases each). The CDR3 totals 14 residues. Germline lookup yields CDR1 SGHRS and CDR2 YFSETQ. V was trimmed by 3 bases and J by 6 bases, leaving 14 bases between them. CDR3 sequence reads: CASSSGTLGDTQYF. In DNA, the CDR3 is TGCGCCAGCAGCTCCGGGACCCTTGGGGATACGCAGTATTTT.

The CDR3 protein is CASSRREDSYEQYF. CDR3 coding DNA: TGTGCCAGCAGTAGACGGGAGGACTCCTACGAGCAGTACTTC. This rearrangement joins TRBV9 to TRBJ2-7, with 7 bases fitting TRBD2. This CDR3 is 14 amino acids long. V lost 5 bases, J lost 0 bases, and 5 bases stayed unmatched. Germline CDR1 and CDR2: SGDLS and YYNGEE. The full variable domain, with the rest looked up from reference TRBV9 and TRBJ2-7, is DSGVTQTPKHLITATGQRVTLRCSPRSGDLSVYWYQQSLDQGLQFLIQYYNGEERAKGNILERFSAQQFPDLHSELNLSSLELGDSALYFCASSRREDSYEQYFGPGTRLTVT.

V and J are TRBV29-1 and TRBJ2-1; 9 bases are shared with TRBD2. The V and J ends lost 4 bases and 1 base, in that order; junction bases with no gene match: 8. Germline CDR1 is SQVTM and CDR2 is ANQGSEA. The CDR3 spans 16 residues. The CDR3 is CSVAGSSGISYNEQFF. As DNA, the CDR3 is TGCAGCGTTGCCGGGTCTAGCGGGATATCCTACAATGAGCAGTTCTTC.

The chain uses TRBV30 and TRBJ1-5; maybe TRBD1 (5 bases). The CDR3 runs 15 residues. Trimming removed 2 bases at V and 7 bases at J, with 18 bases between. Looked up from germline, CDR1 is GTSNPN and CDR2 is SVGIG (reference sequence). CDR3 region: CAWSSLSFGGQPQHF. Written as DNA, the CDR3 is TGTGCCTGGAGTAGTCTGTCTTTTGGGGGGCAGCCCCAGCATTTT.

Turning to this clonotype: A read error may account for a junction end that differs from germline. The chain recombines TRBV7-7 with TRBJ2-1; 8 bases fit TRBD2. This CDR3 spans 15 amino acids. CDR1 and CDR2 (germline): SSHAT, FNYEAQ (reference sequence). The CDR3 reads CASSLGVLAANEQFF. The CDR3 coding sequence is TGTGCTAGCAGCTTAGGAGTACTAGCGGCCAATGAGCAGTTCTTC.

The genes are TRBV11-2 and TRBJ1-1; possible D gene TRBD1, 6 bases. The V and J ends lost 2 bases and 4 bases respectively, with 14 bases between them. CDR1 is SGHAT and CDR2 is FQNNGV in the germline V gene. The CDR3 spans 15 residues. CDR3: CASSLLTGTGTEAFF. The CDR3 nucleotides are TGTGCCAGCAGCTTATTAACAGGGACGGGCACTGAAGCTTTCTTT.

The chain joins TRBV28 to TRBJ1-1; D not certain. The V gene lost 5 bases and the J gene lost 1 base, with 8 bases spanning the gap. CDR1 MDHEN and CDR2 SYDVKM come from the germline V gene. The CDR3 runs 13 residues. DNA of the CDR3: TGTGCCAGCAGTCAGTCGCAGAACACTGAAGCTTTCTTT. Translation: CASSQSQNTEAFF.

This chain joins TRBV5-6 and TRBJ2-4; D is unclear. This CDR3 contains 17 residues. Germline V gene sequence: CDR1 SGHDT, CDR2 YYEEEE. V was trimmed by 0 bases and J by 0 bases, leaving 13 bases between them. CDR3 nucleotides: TGTGCCAGCAGCTTGGATGGTAGGATACTAGCCAAAAACATTCAGTACTTC. Its protein product is CASSLDGRILAKNIQYF.

The V and J genes are TRBV28 and TRBJ1-3; 7 nucleotides line up with TRBD1. Per germline, CDR1 MDHEN and CDR2 SYDVKM. The junction had 10 bases not matched to a gene; V was cut back by 10 bases and J by 4 bases. CDR3 length: 14 amino acids. As DNA, the CDR3 is TGTGCCATTAAACGACAGGGAGCCGGAAACACCATATATTTT. This sequence encodes CAIKRQGAGNTIYF.

The rearrangement uses TRBV19 and TRBJ1-1; D is uncertain. The CDR3 sequence is 13 residues long. CDR1 and CDR2 from the germline V gene are LNHDA and SQIVND (reference sequence). Trimming removed 7 bases at V and 4 bases at J, with 13 bases between. CDR3 nucleotide sequence: TGTGCCAGTACCGGCCGGGCGGGCACTGAAGCTTTCTTT. Amino acid sequence: CASTGRAGTEAFF.